This T cell receptor beta chain was found in a study of cytomegalovirus exposure and HLA in healthy donors. Study information: About 82 million unique TCRs from HLA-typed donors were held in an early release of data.

In germline, CDR1 is DFQATT, CDR2 SNEGSKA (reference sequence). CDR3 size: 11 residues. V was pared by 4 bases and J by 7 bases, with 7 bases between. A multiplex PCR was run with 60 Vbeta primers and 13 Jbeta primers. The repertoire was sequenced with immunoSEQ multiplex PCR; TCRdb's copy has only in-frame clones and lacks some. The sample comprises about 81,000 clones, 70% to 80% of which are singletons, and around 3.2% rests with the top ten. The chain joins TRBV20-1 to TRBJ2-2; tentative D call: TRBD2 (5 bases). The sequenced sample was PBMCs. The clonotype comes from a middle-aged man in good health and CMV-seropositive. Here the CDR3 reads CSATEVGELFF. CDR3 sequence (DNA): TGCAGTGCTACGGAGGTCGGGGAGCTGTTTTTT.